One and the same sample provided the 24 T cell receptor beta chains below, sequenced in a study of T cell changes during pregnancy in multiple sclerosis. TCRdb keeps only in-frame clones here, not all; method: immunoSEQ multiplex PCR. The sample contains fewer than 45,000 clones, 89% of which appear only once. The specimen was CD4+ T cells from peripheral blood mononuclear cells, collected after pregnancy. The receptors come from a female donor in good health, enrolled as a control in a pregnancy study.

The V and J genes are TRBV7-8 and TRBJ2-5, with D possibly matching TRBD2 (5 bases). This CDR3 has 15 amino acids. Germline V gene lookup returns CDR1 SGHVS and CDR2 FQNEAQ. Deletions cut 5 bases from V and 5 bases from J, with 18 bases between. The CDR3 bases are TGTGCCAGCAGCCCCCCCGGGGTACGGTGGGAGACCCAGTACTTC. Its protein is CASSPPGVRWETQYF. Complete variable domain (other parts from reference TRBV7-8 and TRBJ2-5): GAGVSQSPRYKVAKRGQDVALRCDPISGHVSLFWYQQALGQGPEFLTYFQNEAQLDKSGLPSDRFFAERPEGSVSTLKIQRTQQEDSAVYLCASSPPGVRWETQYFGPGTRLLVL.

This clone is categorized as medium-sized. The CDR3 nucleotides read TGCGCCAGCAGCATGTCTCTCTCGGGAGGCTACACCTTC. Translated: CASSMSLSGGYTF. V usage is TRBV5-1 and J usage is TRBJ1-2; D remains ambiguous. The V gene lost 4 bases and the J gene lost 8 bases, with 15 bases spanning the gap. The CDR3 extends over 13 amino acids. Germline V CDR1 and CDR2: SGHRS, YFSETQ.

A single count supports this clone. For the CDR3, the DNA is TGTGCCAGCAGCCGGGATTCCTCTGGAAACACCATATATTTT. Amino acids: CASSRDSSGNTIYF. The chain recombines TRBV9 with TRBJ1-3; D gene uncertain. Germline CDR1 reads SGDLS; CDR2 reads YYNGEE. The CDR3 consists of 14 residues. V was clipped by 4 bases and J by 0 bases, with 8 bases between them.

This clone was detected only once. V usage is TRBV7-9 and J usage is TRBJ1-3; D might be TRBD1 (6 bases). Germline loops: CDR1 SEHNR, CDR2 FQNEAQ (reference sequence). Between the trimmed V and J ends, which lost 1 base and 0 bases, there was a span of 7 bases. This CDR3 spans 15 amino acids. The CDR3: CASSLETGSGNTIYF. In DNA, the CDR3 is TGTGCCAGCAGCTTAGAGACAGGCTCTGGAAACACCATATATTTT.

The V and J genes are TRBV5-4 and TRBJ2-7; D gene ambiguous. Trimming took 0 bases from V and 3 from J, leaving 7 bases between them. The V gene's germline CDR1 is SGHNT and CDR2 YYREEE (reference sequence). The length of the CDR3 is 13 residues. The CDR3 DNA reads TGTGCCAGCAGCTTGGGGCAGATCTACGAGCAGTACTTC. Its protein product is CASSLGQIYEQYF.

The chain joins TRBV27 to TRBJ1-1; possible D gene TRBD1, 6 bases. V was pared by 6 bases and J by 4 bases, with 18 bases between. CDR3 length: 15 amino acids. Per germline, CDR1 MNHEY and CDR2 SMNVEV (reference sequence). The CDR3 DNA reads TGTGCCAGCAGGTGGGGGGGTGGGGGCCCCACTGAAGCTTTCTTT. Encoded protein: CASRWGGGGPTEAFF.

J is TRBJ2-7 and V is TRBV19, with 7 bases fitting TRBD2. From germline, CDR1 is LNHDA and CDR2 SQIVND (reference sequence). The CDR3 is made up of 15 amino acids. V lost 2 bases, J lost 2 bases, and 6 bases stayed unmatched. CDR3 sequence: CASSIYGGEPYEQYF. CDR3 sequence (DNA): TGTGCCAGTAGTATATATGGGGGGGAACCCTACGAGCAGTACTTC.

V usage is TRBV4-3 and J usage is TRBJ1-2, with TRBD1 matching over 8 bases. The V gene end was trimmed by 0 bases and the J gene end by 4 bases; junction bases not matched to a gene: 7. Per the germline V gene, CDR1 is LGHNA and CDR2 is YSLEER. The CDR3 runs to 16 residues. CDR3 in amino acids: CASSQDSQGAGYGYTF. The CDR3 bases are TGCGCCAGCAGCCAAGATTCCCAGGGGGCTGGCTATGGCTACACCTTC.

The J gene is TRBJ2-5, the V gene TRBV28, with D maybe TRBD1 (5 bases). The CDR3 spans 16 residues. Germline V gene lookup returns CDR1 MDHEN and CDR2 SYDVKM. Trimming cost V 6 bases and J 0 bases, with 17 bases left between them. The CDR3 is CASSPIGAGYQETQYF. Here the CDR3 DNA reads TGTGCCAGCAGCCCTATTGGGGCAGGGTACCAAGAGACCCAGTACTTC.

This chain links TRBV18 with TRBJ2-2, with D maybe TRBD2 (6 bases). Trimming pared 3 bases from V and 0 bases from J, leaving 11 bases between. Germline V lookup: CDR1 KGHSH, CDR2 LQKENI. The CDR3 runs to 16 residues. The CDR3 region has the DNA TGTGCCAGCTCACCGATTAGCGGAGCGAACACCGGGGAGCTGTTTTTT. This translates into CASSPISGANTGELFF.

This clone was picked up a small number of times. This chain uses TRBV9 with TRBJ1-3, with D perhaps TRBD1 (5 bases). Deletions cut 1 base from V and 0 bases from J, with 11 bases between. The CDR3 contains 16 residues. CDR1 SGDLS and CDR2 YYNGEE come from the germline V gene. DNA of the CDR3: TGTGCCAGCAGCGTAACCTCAGGGCCCTCTGGAAACACCATATATTTT. Translated, it gives CASSVTSGPSGNTIYF.

The V call is TRBV5-6, the J call TRBJ2-2, with D possibly being TRBD2 (6 bases). The CDR3 contains 15 residues. The ends were cut back, 0 bases at V and 4 bases at J, with 10 bases in the middle. CDR1 and CDR2 from the germline V gene are SGHDT and YYEEEE. In DNA, the CDR3 is TGTGCCAGCAGCTTGGCCGGGCGGGGCACCGGGGAGCTGTTTTTT. Translation gives CASSLAGRGTGELFF.

This chain links TRBV28 with TRBJ1-2; possible D gene TRBD1, 6 bases. V lost 8 bases, J lost 2 bases, and 12 bases lay in between. This CDR3 region has 13 residues. Germline V gives CDR1 MDHEN, CDR2 SYDVKM. DNA of the CDR3: TGTGCCAGCCACAGGGTAGAGAACTATGGCTACACCTTC. Protein product: CASHRVENYGYTF.

The count of this clone is one. J is TRBJ2-6 and V is TRBV27; a possible D gene is TRBD1 (6 bases). This CDR3 comprises 16 residues. Germline CDR1 is MNHEY and CDR2 is SMNVEV (reference sequence). The V and J ends lost 8 bases and 4 bases respectively, with 18 bases between them. The CDR3 sequence is CASQRSGAEGANVLTF. CDR3 nucleotide sequence: TGTGCCAGCCAGCGCTCAGGGGCGGAAGGGGCCAACGTCCTGACTTTC.

The chain is built from TRBV7-6 and TRBJ1-1; D uncertain. Trimming cost V 2 bases and J 1 base, with 5 bases left between them. CDR3 size: 13 residues. Germline CDR1 is SGHVS and CDR2 is FNYEAQ. The CDR3: CASSLSGNTEAFF. The DNA of the CDR3 is TGTGCCAGCAGCTTATCGGGGAACACTGAAGCTTTCTTT. Full variable domain (rest looked up from reference TRBV7-6 and TRBJ1-1): GAGVSQSPRYKVTKRGQDVALRCDPISGHVSLYWYRQALGQGPEFLTYFNYEAQQDKSGLPNDRFSAERPEGSISTLTIQRTEQRDSAMYRCASSLSGNTEAFFGQGTRLTVV.

In this sample, this clone turned up a few times. CDR3 residues: CASKEALNTEAFF. Here the CDR3 DNA reads TGTGCCAGCAAAGAGGCCTTGAACACTGAAGCTTTCTTT. V gene TRBV28 combines with J gene TRBJ1-1, with no clear D. The CDR3 extends over 13 amino acids. Trimming shortened V by 7 bases and J by 0 bases, and 9 bases separated the two germline ends. Germline CDR1 reads MDHEN; CDR2 reads SYDVKM.

The V call is TRBV2, the J call TRBJ1-1; D unclear. The CDR3 spans 15 residues. Trimming cost V 1 base and J 4 bases, with 13 bases left between them. CDR1 and CDR2 from the germline V gene are SNHLY and FYNNEI. The CDR3 DNA follows: TGTGCCAGCAGTGAAGGCCCCGCGAGTCGCACTGAAGCTTTCTTT. It yields the protein CASSEGPASRTEAFF.

CDR3 loop: CASSLSLADNEQFF. The CDR3 bases are TGTGCCAGCAGCCTATCACTAGCGGACAATGAGCAGTTCTTC. J is TRBJ2-1 and V is TRBV14; 8 bases fit TRBD2. This CDR3 comprises 14 residues. Germline loops: CDR1 SGHDN, CDR2 FVKESK. J was trimmed by 5 bases and V by 4 bases; bases with no gene match: 4.

V gene TRBV19 combines with J gene TRBJ2-3, with a tentative D call TRBD2 (6 bases). Germline CDR1 and CDR2: LNHDA and SQIVND (reference sequence). Trimming shortened V by 4 bases and J by 12 bases, and 11 bases separated the two germline ends. CDR3 size: 11 residues. The CDR3 loop reads CASSSAGPQYF. In DNA form, the CDR3 reads TGTGCCAGTAGTAGTGCGGGACCCCAGTATTTT.

This chain links TRBV28 with TRBJ1-2; the match to TRBD1 covers 8 bases. CDR3 length: 14 residues. V was clipped by 6 bases and J by 2 bases; unmatched bases: 5. Per germline, CDR1 MDHEN and CDR2 SYDVKM. CDR3 in amino acids: CASSQGDRNYGYTF. CDR3 in DNA: TGTGCCAGCAGCCAAGGGGACAGGAACTATGGCTACACCTTC.

The chain employs TRBV18 and TRBJ1-2; 11 nucleotides line up with TRBD1. J was trimmed by 3 bases and V by 3 bases; bases with no gene match: 3. Germline CDR1 KGHSH, CDR2 LQKENI. The CDR3 loop spans 15 amino acids. This CDR3 reads CASSPRTGGDYGYTF. In DNA, the CDR3 is TGTGCCAGCTCACCCCGGACAGGGGGCGACTATGGCTACACCTTC.

This clone has a handful of counts. The CDR3 here is CASSEGTGYYGYTF. The CDR3 DNA sequence: TGTGCCAGCAGCGAGGGAACAGGGTACTATGGCTACACCTTC. The V gene is TRBV7-9, the J gene TRBJ1-2; tentative D call: TRBD1 (6 bases). Trimming shortened V by 5 bases and J by 3 bases, and 13 bases separated the two germline ends. The CDR3 length is 14 residues. Germline CDR1 SEHNR, CDR2 FQNEAQ (reference sequence).

This chain links TRBV7-9 with TRBJ1-2; D ambiguous. Trimming shortened V by 7 bases and J by 5 bases, and 14 bases separated the two germline ends. The germline gives CDR1 SEHNR, CDR2 FQNEAQ (reference sequence). There are 13 residues in the CDR3. CDR3 nucleotide sequence: TGTGCCAGCACCCCGACGGGAGAATATGGCTACACCTTC. Translated, it gives CASTPTGEYGYTF.

Comment on this clone: It is unclear where the CDR3 begins or ends on the DNA, so no DNA is shown, and the CDR3 is as TCRdb lists it. V gene TRBV27 combines with J gene TRBJ1-4; the table's D call of TRBD1 was not tested on the DNA. Germline values: CDR1 MNHEY, CDR2 SMNVEV (reference sequence). The CDR3 spans 15 residues, counting both ends. The CDR3 loop is CASSSSDRRVEKLFF.